Following are 9 T cell receptor beta chains from one sample sequenced in a study of blood T cell repertoires in COVID-19. The table came from immunoSEQ multiplex PCR; TCRdb's copy has only in-frame clones and leaves some out. The sample has 140,000 to 150,000 clones; around 84% are singletons. Sequenced sample: peripheral blood. The receptors come from a young man with COVID-19, enrolled during active disease.

The count of this clone is one. The chain has TRBV9 and TRBJ2-1, with TRBD2 as a possible D gene (6 bases). The CDR3 sequence is 13 residues long. V lost 0 bases to trimming and J lost 8 bases, with 9 bases between them. CDR1 is SGDLS and CDR2 is YYNGEE in the germline V gene. The CDR3 nucleotides read TGTGCCAGCAGCGTAGGCGGGACCTATGAGCAGTTCTTC. It is translated as CASSVGGTYEQFF.

This clone was observed once. The chain couples TRBV5-1 to TRBJ1-1, with 7 bases fitting TRBD1. Germline CDR1 reads SGHRS; CDR2 reads YFSETQ. The CDR3 consists of 14 residues. V was pared by 4 bases and J by 3 bases, with 6 bases of the junction left unmatched. CDR3 residues: CASSLDRTDTEAFF. Written as DNA, the CDR3 is TGCGCCAGCAGCCTGGACAGGACGGACACTGAAGCTTTCTTT.

This clone came up once. V is TRBV5-1 and J is TRBJ1-4; 7 bases are shared with TRBD1. J lost 10 bases, V lost 1 base, and 7 bases had no gene match. This CDR3 spans 14 amino acids. The germline V gene encodes CDR1 SGHRS and CDR2 YFSETQ. The CDR3 loop is CASSLRQGSGKLFF. The CDR3 DNA reads TGCGCCAGCAGCTTGAGACAGGGTAGCGGAAAACTGTTTTTT.

Details on this clone: Additional DNA sequences in this sample encode the identical CDR3. The V call is TRBV3-1 (or the pseudogene TRBV3-2), the J call TRBJ1-5; no definite D call. The germline CDR1 and CDR2 sequences are LGHDT and YNNKEL (reference sequence). This CDR3 region has 13 residues. The V end was cut by 4 bases, the J end by 4 bases, with 8 bases between. CDR3 sequence (DNA): TGTGCCAGCAGCCGAGGAAGTAATCAGCCCCAGCATTTT. Encoded protein: CASSRGSNQPQHF.

The V and J genes are TRBV10-3 and TRBJ2-1; 9 positions agree with TRBD1. CDR1 and CDR2 from the germline V gene are ENHRY and SYGVKD. This CDR3 is built from 16 residues. J gave up 9 bases and V 2 bases, and 11 bases lay outside the gene matches. CDR3 DNA: TGTGCCATCAGTGAGCCCGGACAGGGGATTTTCGGTGAGCAGTTCTTC. Its protein is CAISEPGQGIFGEQFF.

The chain carries TRBV3-1 (or the pseudogene TRBV3-2) and TRBJ2-2; D perhaps matches TRBD1 (7 bases). The CDR3 sequence is 15 residues long. Looked up from germline, CDR1 is LGHDT and CDR2 is YNNKEL (reference sequence). The ends were cut back, 6 bases at V and 1 base at J, with 12 bases in the middle. CDR3 region: CASRTQGGNTGELFF. In DNA form, the CDR3 reads TGTGCCAGCAGGACTCAGGGGGGGAACACCGGGGAGCTGTTTTTT.

This clone was observed a single time. The rearrangement joins TRBV2 to TRBJ2-4; 9 bases line up with TRBD1. This CDR3 region has 15 residues. Trimming removed 6 bases from V and 3 bases from J; junction bases left unmatched: 6. CDR1 and CDR2 (germline): SNHLY, FYNNEI. In nucleotides, the CDR3 is TGTGCCAGCAGCGGACAGGGGATCGTCAAAAACATTCAGTACTTC. Its protein is CASSGQGIVKNIQYF. Together with reference TRBV2 and TRBJ2-4, the CDR3 gives the full variable domain: EPEVTQTPSHQVTQMGQEVILRCVPISNHLYFYWYRQILGQKVEFLVSFYNNEISEKSEIFDDQFSVERPDGSNFTLKIRSTKLEDSAMYFCASSGQGIVKNIQYFGAGTRLSVL.

The chain combines TRBV28 with TRBJ1-2; weak D call: TRBD1 (5 bases). The V end lost 5 bases, the J end lost 3 bases, and 16 bases lay between the germline ends. The germline gives CDR1 MDHEN, CDR2 SYDVKM. This CDR3 is 15 amino acids long. The CDR3 protein is CASSAPGVADYGYTF. The CDR3 region has the DNA TGTGCCAGCAGTGCCCCGGGGGTCGCGGACTATGGCTACACCTTC.

The chain recombines TRBV7-9 with TRBJ2-2; 9 nucleotides agree with TRBD1. CDR3 size: 15 residues. Germline lookup yields CDR1 SEHNR and CDR2 FQNEAQ (reference sequence). The V gene end was trimmed by 5 bases and the J gene end by 3 bases; junction bases not matched to a gene: 4. The CDR3 DNA is TGTGCCAGCAGCCATCGGACAGGGGACACCGGGGAGCTGTTTTTT. This translates into CASSHRTGDTGELFF.